The 22 T cell receptor beta chains given below trace back to one sample, sequenced in a study of circulating and synovial CD4+ cells in juvenile arthritis. Some clones are missing from TCRdb's copy, which holds only in-frame ones; the method was immunoSEQ multiplex PCR. The table lists about 32,000 clones, 93% of them singletons. Sequences were obtained from CD4+ T cells from blood. These receptor sequences come from a human donor with juvenile idiopathic arthritis.

The chain links TRBV10-3 to TRBJ1-5; no definite D call. Looked up from germline, CDR1 is ENHRY and CDR2 is SYGVKD. Trimming shortened V by 2 bases and J by 12 bases, and 8 bases separated the two germline ends. CDR3 length: 11 residues. CDR3 DNA: TGTGCCATCAGTGAGGGTCGGTTCCAGCATTTT. Its translation: CAISEGRFQHF.

This rearrangement joins TRBV28 to TRBJ2-2; tentative D call: TRBD2 (6 bases). V was shortened by 7 bases and J by 5 bases, with 17 bases between the two germline ends. Germline V CDR1 and CDR2: MDHEN, SYDVKM. CDR3 size: 15 residues. CDR3 sequence (DNA): TGTGCCAGCACCCGTGGGGGAGGAGGAACCGGGGAGCTGTTTTTT. Translated: CASTRGGGGTGELFF. Full variable domain (outside the CDR3, taken from reference TRBV28 and TRBJ2-2): DVKVTQSSRYLVKRTGEKVFLECVQDMDHENMFWYRQDPGLGLRLIYFSYDVKMKEKGDIPEGYSVSREKKERFSLILESASTNQTSMYLCASTRGGGGTGELFFGEGSRLTVL.

This clone was seen only a few times. The chain combines TRBV5-1 with TRBJ2-1, with 11 bases lining up with TRBD2. V was pared by 4 bases and J by 10 bases, with 13 bases of the junction left unmatched. Looked up from germline, CDR1 is SGHRS and CDR2 is YFSETQ. The CDR3 has 16 amino acids. CDR3 nucleotides: TGCGCCAGCAGCCCTCTAGCGGGAGGATCTGATGGGGAGCAGTTCTTC. This sequence encodes CASSPLAGGSDGEQFF.

This clone has just one count. V is TRBV5-1 and J is TRBJ2-3; 7 positions agree with TRBD2. The junction had 9 bases not matched to a gene; V was cut back by 3 bases and J by 5 bases. The CDR3 loop spans 15 amino acids. Per germline, CDR1 SGHRS and CDR2 YFSETQ. The CDR3 region is CASSWGGRAIDTQYF. The CDR3 nucleotides are TGCGCCAGCAGCTGGGGGGGGAGGGCCATAGATACGCAGTATTTT.

The chain carries TRBV28 and TRBJ2-3, with a weak D call TRBD2 (5 bases). The CDR3 length is 13 residues. CDR1 is MDHEN, CDR2 SYDVKM, per germline. V was trimmed by 6 bases and J by 3 bases, leaving 10 bases between them. The CDR3 sequence is CASSLAATDTQYF. The DNA for the CDR3 is TGTGCCAGCAGCCTAGCAGCGACAGATACGCAGTATTTT.

The chain has TRBV30 and TRBJ1-1, with 11 bases lining up with TRBD1. The trim removed 4 bases at V and 6 bases at J, leaving 7 bases unmatched. CDR1 is GTSNPN, CDR2 SVGIG, per germline (reference sequence). This CDR3 is built from 14 residues. The DNA for the CDR3 is TGTGCCTGGAATGAGGACAGGGGGCTTTCTGAAGCTTTCTTT. Protein product: CAWNEDRGLSEAFF. The whole variable domain, remainder taken from reference TRBV30 and TRBJ1-1, is SQTIHQWPATLVQPVGSPLSLECTVEGTSNPNLYWYRQAAGRGLQLLFYSVGIGQISSEVPQNLSASRPQDRQFILSSKKLLLSDSGFYLCAWNEDRGLSEAFFGQGTRLTVV.

The genes are TRBV14 and TRBJ2-3; D is uncertain. The CDR3 is 11 amino acids. Germline CDR1 reads SGHDN; CDR2 reads FVKESK. Trimming took 8 bases from V and 4 from J, leaving 7 bases between them. The CDR3 region has the DNA TGTGCCAGCTCGGTCTCAGATACGCAGTATTTT. It codes for CASSVSDTQYF.

This chain joins TRBV18 and TRBJ2-5; D is uncertain. Trimming took off 3 bases at V and 2 bases at J, with 7 bases between the two ends. The CDR3 has 13 amino acids. The germline V gene has CDR1 KGHSH and CDR2 LQKENI. In DNA form, the CDR3 reads TGTGCCAGCTCACCTAAGCTACAAGAGACCCAGTACTTC. As protein: CASSPKLQETQYF. The complete variable domain, with remaining parts taken from reference TRBV18 and TRBJ2-5, reads NAGVMQNPRHLVRRRGQEARLRCSPMKGHSHVYWYRQLPEEGLKFMVYLQKENIIDESGMPKERFSAEFPKEGPSILRIQQVVRGDSAAYFCASSPKLQETQYFGPGTRLLVL.

This rearrangement joins TRBV7-8 to TRBJ1-4; 8 nucleotides line up with TRBD1. This CDR3 spans 14 amino acids. The V gene end was trimmed by 3 bases and the J gene end by 8 bases; junction bases not matched to a gene: 5. The germline V gene has CDR1 SGHVS and CDR2 FQNEAQ. The CDR3 DNA reads as TGTGCCAGCAGCTTGGCCGGACAGGGAGAAAAACTGTTTTTT. Translation gives CASSLAGQGEKLFF. Using reference TRBV7-8 and TRBJ1-4 for the parts outside the CDR3, the full variable domain is GAGVSQSPRYKVAKRGQDVALRCDPISGHVSLFWYQQALGQGPEFLTYFQNEAQLDKSGLPSDRFFAERPEGSVSTLKIQRTQQEDSAVYLCASSLAGQGEKLFFGSGTQLSVL.

The chain joins TRBV28 to TRBJ2-7; weak D call: TRBD1 (6 bases). CDR1 is MDHEN and CDR2 is SYDVKM in the germline V gene. The CDR3 is made up of 13 amino acids. With 6 bases removed from V and 5 bases from J, the gap between germline ends came to 14 bases. The CDR3 sequence is CASSQGMEDEQYF. Written as DNA, the CDR3 is TGTGCCAGCAGCCAGGGGATGGAAGACGAGCAGTACTTC.

The rearrangement links TRBV28 to TRBJ2-7, with 7 nucleotides matching TRBD1. CDR3 length equals 15 residues. The V segment lost 5 bases and the J segment 0 bases; nucleotides outside the gene matches: 7. Germline-derived CDR1 and CDR2 are MDHEN and SYDVKM. CDR3: CASSDADRDSYEQYF. The CDR3, as DNA: TGTGCCAGCAGTGACGCAGACAGGGACTCCTACGAGCAGTACTTC.

The V gene is TRBV29-1, the J gene TRBJ2-4; the match to TRBD1 covers 8 bases. The length of the CDR3 is 15 residues. CDR1 is SQVTM and CDR2 is ANQGSEA in the germline V gene. Trimming cost V 6 bases and J 1 base; bases outside gene matches: 8. CDR3 protein: CSVVKQGAAKNIQYF. In DNA, the CDR3 is TGCAGCGTCGTAAAGCAGGGGGCGGCCAAAAACATTCAGTACTTC.

CDR3 in DNA: TGTGCCAGCTCACTTGGACTAGCGGGAGGGGCAGATACGCAGTATTTT. This encodes CASSLGLAGGADTQYF. The chain carries TRBV18 and TRBJ2-3, with TRBD2 identical over 15 bases. J lost 4 bases, V lost 4 bases, and 3 bases had no gene match. The CDR3 has 16 amino acids. CDR1 KGHSH and CDR2 LQKENI come from the germline V gene.

The CDR3 protein is CASHQPQGELFF. The CDR3, as DNA: TGTGCCAGTCACCAGCCACAGGGGGAACTGTTTTTT. The V and J genes are TRBV25-1 and TRBJ1-4, with TRBD1 identical over 8 bases. This CDR3 spans 12 amino acids. Trimming cost V 9 bases and J 12 bases; bases outside gene matches: 9. The germline V gene encodes CDR1 MGHDK and CDR2 SYGVNS.

CDR3 loop: CSVGGVGRSPTSGHSYNEQFF. The CDR3 DNA is TGCAGCGTTGGGGGGGTAGGCAGGAGCCCGACTAGCGGTCACTCCTACAATGAGCAGTTCTTC. The genes are TRBV29-1 and TRBJ2-1; 9 bases match TRBD2. The junction had 22 bases not matched to a gene; V was cut back by 4 bases and J by 0 bases. This CDR3 spans 21 amino acids. CDR1 and CDR2 from the germline V gene are SQVTM and ANQGSEA.

V and J are TRBV28 and TRBJ1-2, with D possibly TRBD1 on 5 matching bases. The CDR3 runs to 13 residues. V was cut by 3 bases and J by 2 bases, with 7 bases left in between. CDR1 and CDR2 (germline): MDHEN, SYDVKM. CDR3 loop: CASSFAGNYGYTF. The DNA of the CDR3 is TGTGCCAGCAGTTTTGCAGGGAACTATGGCTACACCTTC.

The chain joins TRBV27 to TRBJ2-1; no reliable D call. The CDR3 is made up of 14 amino acids. Germline V gene lookup returns CDR1 MNHEY and CDR2 SMNVEV (reference sequence). The V end lost 5 bases, the J end lost 6 bases, and 14 bases lay between the germline ends. The CDR3 DNA reads as TGTGCCAGCAGTATTAGCTTAGTATTCAATGAGCAGTTCTTC. It is translated as CASSISLVFNEQFF.

This chain connects TRBV7-8 to TRBJ1-6, with a tentative D call TRBD1 (6 bases). This CDR3 contains 15 residues. Trimming shortened V by 5 bases and J by 13 bases, and 21 bases separated the two germline ends. The germline V gene has CDR1 SGHVS and CDR2 FQNEAQ. The CDR3 DNA follows: TGTGCCAGCAGCGGCGGGGGGGCGGGGACTGGGCCCCTCCACTTT. This translates into CASSGGGAGTGPLHF.

This sequence joins TRBV29-1 and TRBJ1-1; no firm D call. Germline CDR1 and CDR2: SQVTM and ANQGSEA. V dropped 4 bases and J dropped 4 bases, with 13 bases sitting between them. The CDR3 totals 13 residues. The chain's CDR3 is CSVVRGSGTEAFF. Written as DNA, the CDR3 is TGCAGCGTTGTCCGGGGTTCCGGCACTGAAGCTTTCTTT.

The CDR3 DNA reads TGTGCCAGCAGACTGGGACAGAGAAATCATGGCTACACCTTC. It yields the protein CASRLGQRNHGYTF. The genes are TRBV28 and TRBJ1-2, with TRBD1 matching over 7 bases. J was trimmed by 6 bases and V by 6 bases; bases with no gene match: 10. There are 14 residues in the CDR3. From germline, CDR1 is MDHEN and CDR2 SYDVKM.

The chain is built from TRBV6-1 and TRBJ2-7, with 8 bases aligning to TRBD2. The CDR3 runs 14 residues. CDR1 is MNHNS, CDR2 SASEGT, per germline. J lost 1 base, V lost 3 bases, and 2 bases had no gene match. The CDR3 sequence: CASSEVAGSYEQYF. CDR3 coding DNA: TGTGCCAGCAGTGAGGTAGCGGGATCCTACGAGCAGTACTTC.

The chain combines TRBV7-9 with TRBJ2-3; weak D call: TRBD2 (5 bases). The CDR3 is made up of 14 amino acids. Germline CDR1 is SEHNR and CDR2 is FQNEAQ (reference sequence). V was clipped by 2 bases and J by 1 base, with 7 bases between them. CDR3 protein: CASSLLLGTDTQYF. CDR3 DNA: TGTGCCAGCAGCTTATTACTAGGCACAGATACGCAGTATTTT.